The T cell receptor (beta chain) under discussion was sequenced for a study of neurological immune-mediated disorders. Time point defined: technical triplicate 2. PBMCs stored at -80 C, 2 million in total, were the source of the unsorted libraries. Synthesis of cDNA used 5'RACE (with 10-nucleotide random UMIs). Via MiXCR, TCRdb re-called the 5' RACE reads, giving one row per CDR3 protein. Of more than 55,000 distinct CDR3 sequences in the sample, about 25% are singletons; the top ten hold 3.5% to 5.5%. This clonotype was recorded many times. Its antigen is currently unknown. Deletions cut 4 bases from V and 8 bases from J, with 9 bases between. Germline V lookup: CDR1 DFQATT, CDR2 SNEGSKA (reference sequence). The CDR3 covers 11 residues. Findings and caveats of the study: Private repertoires in all groups were suggested, as expanded clones shared no CDR3 amino acid sequences across subjects. Whereas HTLV-1-associated myelopathy showed the most TCR clonal expansion, multiple sclerosis showed the least, with levels below those of healthy controls.

The sequenced sample was PBMCs. This clonotype was obtained from a man aged 60-69 years with HTLV-1-associated myelopathy (HAM/TSP). The rearrangement uses TRBV20-1 and TRBJ2-1; no definite D call. CDR3 DNA: TGCAGTGCTACAGCTTTCGATGAGCAGTTCTTC. Translating it yields CSATAFDEQFF.